The entry below describes one TCR beta chain. Its cognate antigen is unknown. These data are taken from a study of vaccination effects on CD4 cells after COVID-19. Viral peptide pool expansion of antigen-specific CD4+ T cells preceded sequencing in the ViraFEST assay. CD4+ T cells were isolated after about nine days of culture. Participants completed two doses of the BNT162b2 or mRNA-1273 vaccine. Here immunoSEQ multiplex PCR was the method, and the copy in TCRdb shows in-frame clones only, minus some. The sample gives around 30,000 clones, approximately 68% of which show up once; approximately 9% is in the top ten. With 3 bases removed from V and 0 bases from J, the gap between germline ends came to 9 bases. This CDR3 is 14 amino acids long. Germline CDR1 reads SGHRS; CDR2 reads YFSETQ.

The input for sequencing was CD4+ T cells from PBMCs cultured with SARS-CoV-2 spike peptides, taken after COVID-19 vaccination. The TCR sequence derives from a human donor who received a COVID-19 vaccine. The chain carries TRBV5-1 and TRBJ1-1; D not certain. CDR3 DNA: TGCGCCAGCAGCTCGGAGTCGGTGAACACTGAAGCTTTCTTT. Translating it yields CASSSESVNTEAFF.